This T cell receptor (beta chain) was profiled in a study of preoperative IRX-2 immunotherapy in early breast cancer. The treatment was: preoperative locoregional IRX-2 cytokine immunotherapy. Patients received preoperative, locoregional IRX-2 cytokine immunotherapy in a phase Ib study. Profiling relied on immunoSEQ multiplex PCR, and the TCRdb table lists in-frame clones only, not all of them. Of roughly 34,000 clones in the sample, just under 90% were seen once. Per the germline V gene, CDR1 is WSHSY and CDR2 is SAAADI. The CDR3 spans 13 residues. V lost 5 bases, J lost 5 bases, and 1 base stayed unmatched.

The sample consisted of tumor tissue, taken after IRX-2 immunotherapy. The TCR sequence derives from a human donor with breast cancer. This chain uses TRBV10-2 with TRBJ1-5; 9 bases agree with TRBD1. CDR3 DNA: TGCGCCAGCAGTTGGACAGGGGATCAGCCCCAGCATTTT. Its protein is CASSWTGDQPQHF.